The next 30 T cell receptor beta chains were all read from a single sample in a study of T cell responses to AZD1222 COVID-19 vaccine. The repertoire was sequenced with immunoSEQ multiplex PCR; TCRdb's copy has only in-frame clones and lacks some. The data show 140,000 to 150,000 clones, with about 81% seen just once and about 4% held by the top ten. Here the sequenced sample was peripheral blood, taken on day 0 of MenACWY control vaccination. These receptors originate from an adult in good health.

The chain employs TRBV5-1 and TRBJ2-2; unclear D gene. This CDR3 spans 15 amino acids. Germline V gene lookup returns CDR1 SGHRS and CDR2 YFSETQ. V lost 4 bases and J 3 bases, leaving 13 bases between the germline ends. Here the CDR3 reads CASSPARAHTGELFF. CDR3 nucleotides: TGCGCCAGCAGCCCCGCTAGGGCGCACACCGGGGAGCTGTTTTTT.

The chain carries TRBV10-3 and TRBJ1-6, with 11 bases matching TRBD1. The CDR3 extends over 15 amino acids. V trimming: 6 bases; J trimming: 5 bases; junction bases outside the gene matches: 3. Looked up from germline, CDR1 is ENHRY and CDR2 is SYGVKD. CDR3 DNA: TGTGCCATCAGAGGGACAGGGGGGGATAATTCACCCCTCCACTTT. Encoded protein: CAIRGTGGDNSPLHF.

The V and J genes are TRBV3-1 (or the pseudogene TRBV3-2) and TRBJ2-2; 9 nucleotides match TRBD2. CDR1 is LGHDT, CDR2 YNNKEL, per germline (reference sequence). There are 16 residues in the CDR3. J was trimmed by 2 bases and V by 3 bases; bases with no gene match: 4. The CDR3 coding sequence is TGTGCCAGCAGCCATAGCGGGGGCGCTAACACCGGGGAGCTGTTTTTT. Translated: CASSHSGGANTGELFF.

The chain employs TRBV2 and TRBJ1-6; tentatively, D is TRBD1 (6 bases). V lost 6 bases and J 10 bases, leaving 19 bases between the germline ends. From germline, CDR1 is SNHLY and CDR2 FYNNEI. The CDR3 contains 15 residues. CDR3 amino acids: CASRGGQWGDSPLHF. CDR3 in DNA: TGTGCCAGCAGGGGCGGACAGTGGGGGGACTCACCCCTCCACTTT.

The V gene is TRBV10-1, the J gene TRBJ1-2; D may be TRBD1 (5 bases). The V gene lost 10 bases and the J gene lost 7 bases, with 19 bases spanning the gap. Germline V lookup: CDR1 WNHNN, CDR2 SYGVQD (reference sequence). The CDR3 length is 13 residues. DNA for the CDR3: TGCGCCACCGACCCGGGACCGGGCCTTGGCTACACCTTC. The encoded protein is CATDPGPGLGYTF.

The rearrangement links TRBV15 to TRBJ1-1; D might be TRBD1 (6 bases). Germline V gene data show CDR1 as LNHNV and CDR2 as YYDKDF (reference sequence). This CDR3 region has 15 residues. V dropped 0 bases and J dropped 4 bases, with 12 bases sitting between them. The CDR3, as DNA: TGTGCCACCAGCAGAGATAAATTAGGGGGCACTGAAGCTTTCTTT. Protein sequence: CATSRDKLGGTEAFF.

This clone was counted a single time. The V call is TRBV12-5, the J call TRBJ2-7; D is possibly TRBD1 (6 bases). Per the germline V gene, CDR1 is LGHNT and CDR2 is FRNRAP. This CDR3 spans 14 amino acids. The V and J ends lost 7 bases and 1 base respectively, with 14 bases between them. CDR3 loop: CASASTGDSYEQYF. The CDR3 bases are TGTGCTAGTGCCTCGACAGGAGATTCCTACGAGCAGTACTTC.

V is TRBV10-2 and J is TRBJ1-6; no reliable D call. The CDR3 covers 17 residues. Germline CDR1 is WSHSY and CDR2 is SAAADI. Trimming left V 0 bases short and J 7 bases short, with 16 bases between. DNA for the CDR3: TGCGCCAGCAGTGAGTCGCGGCCGGGGAGTCGAAATTCACCCCTCCACTTT. Protein product: CASSESRPGSRNSPLHF.

The CDR3 sequence: CASSSPAGRLPNQPQHF. The CDR3 nucleotides are TGTGCCAGCAGCTCCCCGGCGGGGCGTCTCCCCAATCAGCCCCAGCATTTT. V gene TRBV7-2 combines with J gene TRBJ1-5; D might be TRBD1 (5 bases). CDR1 and CDR2 (germline): SGHTA, FQGNSA. This CDR3 is built from 17 residues. The V end was cut by 4 bases, the J end by 3 bases, with 19 bases between.

The rearrangement joins TRBV12-3 or TRBV12-4 to TRBJ2-3, with TRBD2 as a possible D gene (5 bases). V was cut by 8 bases and J by 6 bases, with 9 bases left in between. This CDR3 contains 11 residues. CDR3 DNA: TGTGCCAGCGGGAGAAGGGATACGCAGTATTTT. Translated: CASGRRDTQYF.

CDR3 DNA sequence: TGTGCCAGCAGTTTATACAGGTCAGGGGGAAACACCATATATTTT. It codes for CASSLYRSGGNTIYF. V usage is TRBV28 and J usage is TRBJ1-3; a possible D gene is TRBD1 (5 bases). The germline V and J ends were trimmed by 1 base and 4 bases, with 11 bases remaining between them. This CDR3 comprises 15 residues. Germline CDR1 reads MDHEN; CDR2 reads SYDVKM.

V gene TRBV5-1 combines with J gene TRBJ1-2; D remains ambiguous. V lost 4 bases and J 4 bases, leaving 11 bases between the germline ends. The CDR3 loop spans 13 amino acids. The V gene's germline CDR1 is SGHRS and CDR2 YFSETQ. The chain's CDR3 is CASSDDGVYGYTF. The DNA for the CDR3 is TGCGCCAGCAGCGACGACGGAGTCTATGGCTACACCTTC. The complete variable domain, with remaining parts taken from reference TRBV5-1 and TRBJ1-2, reads KAGVTQTPRYLIKTRGQQVTLSCSPISGHRSVSWYQQTPGQGLQFLFEYFSETQRNKGNFPGRFSGRQFSNSRSEMNVSTLELGDSALYLCASSDDGVYGYTFGSGTRLTVV.

V is TRBV6-1 and J is TRBJ2-3; 8 nucleotides line up with TRBD2. V lost 1 base to trimming and J lost 2 bases; unmatched junction nucleotides: 8. The germline CDR1 and CDR2 sequences are MNHNS and SASEGT. CDR3 length: 17 amino acids. As DNA, the CDR3 is TGTGCCAGCAGTGAAGTGGTGGGTAGCGGGAACACAGATACGCAGTATTTT. Protein: CASSEVVGSGNTDTQYF.

The chain combines TRBV19 with TRBJ1-5; tentatively, D is TRBD1 (6 bases). The ends were cut back, 6 bases at V and 0 bases at J, with 24 bases in the middle. CDR1 and CDR2 (germline): LNHDA, SQIVND (reference sequence). The CDR3 is 19 residues long. CDR3 bases: TGTGCCAGTAGCCAATTCAGGGGATCCCGTTTATATAGCAATCAGCCCCAGCATTTT. Residues: CASSQFRGSRLYSNQPQHF.

The chain recombines TRBV12-5 with TRBJ2-5; TRBD1 is a possible D gene (5 bases). This CDR3 is 13 amino acids long. The germline CDR1 and CDR2 sequences are LGHNT and FRNRAP. The ends were cut back, 5 bases at V and 2 bases at J, with 9 bases in the middle. CDR3 loop: CASGDDRQETQYF. The CDR3, as DNA: TGTGCTAGTGGTGATGACAGACAAGAGACCCAGTACTTC.

V usage is TRBV3-1 (or the pseudogene TRBV3-2) and J usage is TRBJ1-2; TRBD1 is a possible D gene (5 bases). The germline V gene has CDR1 LGHDT and CDR2 YNNKEL (reference sequence). The V gene lost 2 bases and the J gene lost 7 bases, with 8 bases spanning the gap. The CDR3 runs 12 residues. CDR3 residues: CASSQRRGGYTF. The CDR3 DNA is TGTGCCAGCAGCCAAAGGAGGGGTGGCTACACCTTC.

The CDR3, as DNA: TGCAGTGCTAGTAAGCGGGGGGGAAAGACCCAGTACTTC. This sequence encodes CSASKRGGKTQYF. The chain joins TRBV20-1 to TRBJ2-5; 10 positions agree with TRBD2. Looked up from germline, CDR1 is DFQATT and CDR2 is SNEGSKA (reference sequence). The junction had 4 bases not matched to a gene; V was cut back by 3 bases and J by 6 bases. The CDR3 has 13 residues.

The chain joins TRBV5-1 to TRBJ2-2, with D maybe TRBD1 (6 bases). Germline V gene sequence: CDR1 SGHRS, CDR2 YFSETQ. V dropped 3 bases and J dropped 0 bases, with 12 bases sitting between them. The CDR3 is 16 residues long. The CDR3: CASSSGQIANTGELFF. As DNA, the CDR3 is TGCGCCAGCAGCTCCGGACAGATCGCGAACACCGGGGAGCTGTTTTTT. The variable domain in full, with the rest retrieved from reference TRBV5-1 and TRBJ2-2, is KAGVTQTPRYLIKTRGQQVTLSCSPISGHRSVSWYQQTPGQGLQFLFEYFSETQRNKGNFPGRFSGRQFSNSRSEMNVSTLELGDSALYLCASSSGQIANTGELFFGEGSRLTVL.

The V and J genes are TRBV5-8 and TRBJ1-5; no reliable D call. The CDR3 is made up of 13 amino acids. Germline V CDR1 and CDR2: SGHTS, YDEGEE. Trimming removed 6 bases at V and 4 bases at J, with 11 bases between. DNA of the CDR3: TGTGCCAGCAATACACAGAGAAATCAGCCCCAGCATTTT. Protein: CASNTQRNQPQHF. The whole variable domain, remainder taken from reference TRBV5-8 and TRBJ1-5, is EAGVTQSPTHLIKTRGQQATLRCSPISGHTSVYWYQQALGLGLQFLLWYDEGEERNRGNFPPRFSGRQFPNYSSELNVNALELEDSALYLCASNTQRNQPQHFGDGTRLSIL.

This chain uses TRBV11-2 with TRBJ1-2; perhaps TRBD1 as D (6 bases). This CDR3 is built from 16 residues. V shed 5 bases and J shed 2 bases, with 18 bases lying between them. The germline CDR1 and CDR2 sequences are SGHAT and FQNNGV. For the CDR3, the DNA is TGTGCCAGCAGCCAAATTACCGGGACACTAAACTATGGCTACACCTTC. This gives the protein CASSQITGTLNYGYTF.

In its sample, this clone was seen a few times. This chain links TRBV6-6 with TRBJ2-7, with D unclear. Germline-derived CDR1 and CDR2 are MNHNY and SVGAGI (reference sequence). V was shortened by 5 bases and J by 4 bases, with 9 bases between the two germline ends. The CDR3 contains 12 residues. The CDR3 reads CASSGPSYEQYF. CDR3 nucleotide sequence: TGTGCCAGCAGTGGTCCTTCGTACGAGCAGTACTTC.

The chain uses TRBV7-9 and TRBJ2-3; 9 bases are a match to TRBD2. This CDR3 comprises 16 residues. J gave up 2 bases and V 7 bases, and 10 bases lay outside the gene matches. Germline CDR1 reads SEHNR; CDR2 reads FQNEAQ (reference sequence). CDR3 in amino acids: CASKKRERGDTDTQYF. DNA of the CDR3: TGTGCCAGCAAAAAAAGAGAGCGGGGGGACACAGATACGCAGTATTTT.

The chain recombines TRBV28 with TRBJ1-6; D is unclear. The CDR3 length is 13 residues. Germline V lookup: CDR1 MDHEN, CDR2 SYDVKM. V dropped 6 bases and J dropped 6 bases, with 9 bases sitting between them. The CDR3 DNA reads TGTGCCAGCAGGCAGGACCTTAATTCACCCCTCCACTTT. Its translation is CASRQDLNSPLHF.

The chain has TRBV7-9 and TRBJ1-1; 8 bases are shared with TRBD1. The CDR3 loop spans 15 amino acids. The trim removed 5 bases at V and 1 base at J, leaving 6 bases unmatched. Germline CDR1 reads SEHNR; CDR2 reads FQNEAQ (reference sequence). CDR3: CASSHRTGPNTEAFF. For the CDR3, the DNA is TGTGCCAGCAGCCATCGGACAGGGCCGAACACTGAAGCTTTCTTT.

The rearrangement uses TRBV3-1 (or the pseudogene TRBV3-2) and TRBJ2-7; 8 bases map to TRBD2. CDR1 is LGHDT, CDR2 YNNKEL, per germline (reference sequence). V dropped 0 bases and J dropped 2; count of bases not matched to a gene: 9. CDR3 length: 17 amino acids. DNA for the CDR3: TGTGCCAGCAGCCAAGATGTTAGCGGGGCCTCCCCCTACGAGCAGTACTTC. Its translation: CASSQDVSGASPYEQYF.

The chain uses TRBV9 and TRBJ2-2; D not certain. The CDR3 covers 11 residues. V was trimmed by 7 bases and J by 4 bases, leaving 5 bases between them. Germline values: CDR1 SGDLS, CDR2 YYNGEE. In DNA, the CDR3 is TGTGCCAGCTCCCGCACCGGGGAGCTGTTTTTT. Translation: CASSRTGELFF. The full variable domain, rest sourced from reference TRBV9 and TRBJ2-2, is DSGVTQTPKHLITATGQRVTLRCSPRSGDLSVYWYQQSLDQGLQFLIQYYNGEERAKGNILERFSAQQFPDLHSELNLSSLELGDSALYFCASSRTGELFFGEGSRLTVL.

J is TRBJ1-1 and V is TRBV11-1; perhaps TRBD1 as D (5 bases). The CDR3 length is 16 residues. V was trimmed by 3 bases and J by 5 bases, leaving 19 bases between them. Germline values: CDR1 SGHAT, CDR2 FQDESV (reference sequence). The CDR3 DNA is TGTGCCAGCAGCTTGGGCTGGGCAGGGTATCAAACTGAAGCTTTCTTT. It is translated as CASSLGWAGYQTEAFF. Variable domain in full (rest from reference TRBV11-1 and TRBJ1-1): EAEVAQSPRYKITEKSQAVAFWCDPISGHATLYWYRQILGQGPELLVQFQDESVVDDSQLPKDRFSAERLKGVDSTLKIQPAELGDSAMYLCASSLGWAGYQTEAFFGQGTRLTVV.

This chain connects TRBV7-9 to TRBJ1-2, with D possibly being TRBD1 (6 bases). The CDR3 is 14 amino acids. Germline CDR1 and CDR2: SEHNR and FQNEAQ (reference sequence). Deletions cut 0 bases from V and 6 bases from J, with 11 bases between. This CDR3 is CASSLAHRDNGYTF. CDR3 nucleotides: TGTGCCAGCAGCTTAGCCCACAGGGATAATGGCTACACCTTC.

The chain is built from TRBV4-1 and TRBJ2-3; 8 bases align to TRBD2. After removal of 0 bases from V and 2 bases from J, the junction contained 7 bases not matched to a gene. Germline values: CDR1 MGHRA, CDR2 YSYEKL. The CDR3 sequence is 17 residues long. The DNA of the CDR3 is TGCGCCAGCAGCCAAGATCGGGGGGGTTTATACACAGATACGCAGTATTTT. It is translated as CASSQDRGGLYTDTQYF.

This chain uses TRBV29-1 with TRBJ2-7, with D perhaps matching TRBD2 (6 bases). This CDR3 has 12 amino acids. CDR1 SQVTM and CDR2 ANQGSEA come from the germline V gene. V lost 6 bases and J 5 bases, leaving 14 bases between the germline ends. CDR3 region: CSVRHGGNEQYF. CDR3 DNA sequence: TGCAGCGTCCGGCACGGGGGTAACGAGCAGTACTTC.